This T cell receptor (beta chain) was recorded in a study of T cell repertoires in cytomegalovirus infection. About the study: Matching HLA type and CMV infection were both indicated by public TCR beta signatures. Overall study findings and caveats: Clonotype analysis showed dominance of the ex vivo response by HLA-C-restricted CMV-specific TCR beta clonotypes. Frequencies of public TCR beta families were cumulated, and this identified carriers of CMV plus the relevant HLA.

TCRdb called the reads again in MiXCR, with one record for every CDR3 protein. The profile shows about 260,000 distinct CDR3 sequences, roughly 13% of them singletons. Comments on this clonotype: Its antigen remains unknown.

Trimming cost V 0 bases and J 6 bases, with 10 bases left between them. The V gene's germline CDR1 is MNHEY and CDR2 SMNVEV (reference sequence). This CDR3 has 14 residues. This TCR came from a human donor in good health (CMV status not recorded). Some clones in this sample may be carry-over from other donors' samples. The chain recombines TRBV27 with TRBJ2-3; D is ambiguous. Specimen: PBMCs. The CDR3 region is CASSLSTAWDTQYF. CDR3 nucleotides: TGTGCCAGCAGTTTATCGACCGCTTGGGATACGCAGTATTTT.